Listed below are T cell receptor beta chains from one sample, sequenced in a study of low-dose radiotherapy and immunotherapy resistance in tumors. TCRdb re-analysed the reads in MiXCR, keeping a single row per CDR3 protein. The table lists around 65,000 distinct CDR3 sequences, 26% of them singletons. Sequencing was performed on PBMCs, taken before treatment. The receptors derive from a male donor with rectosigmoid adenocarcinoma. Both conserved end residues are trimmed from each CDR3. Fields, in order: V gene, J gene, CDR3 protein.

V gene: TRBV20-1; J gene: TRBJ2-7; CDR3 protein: SAAQGAAYEQY
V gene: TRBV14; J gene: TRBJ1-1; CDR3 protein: ASTNQTSMYLCASITGGRTEAF
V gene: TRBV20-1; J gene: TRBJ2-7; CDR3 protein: SATYGLAGSTYEQY
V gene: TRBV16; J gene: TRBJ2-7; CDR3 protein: ASSENYEQY
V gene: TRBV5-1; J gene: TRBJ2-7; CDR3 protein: ASSSGNYEQY
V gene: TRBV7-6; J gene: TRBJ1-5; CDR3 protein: ASSLRTGNQPQH
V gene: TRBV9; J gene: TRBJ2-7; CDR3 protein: ASSVGATAYEQY
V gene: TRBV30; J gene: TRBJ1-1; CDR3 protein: AWSEGGMNTEAF
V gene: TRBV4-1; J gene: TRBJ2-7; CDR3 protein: ASSQGGLAGGEQY
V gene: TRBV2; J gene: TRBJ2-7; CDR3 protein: ASDSGQGEYEQY
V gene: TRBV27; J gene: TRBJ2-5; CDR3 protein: ASSLKISLVPYYQETQY
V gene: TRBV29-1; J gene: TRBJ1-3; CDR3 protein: SARPGTGNGNTIY
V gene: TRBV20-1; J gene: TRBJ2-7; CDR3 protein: SARAQDEQY
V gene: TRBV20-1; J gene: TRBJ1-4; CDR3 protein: SARTGSDEKLF
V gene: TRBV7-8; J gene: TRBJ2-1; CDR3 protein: ASVEGPRGNNEQF
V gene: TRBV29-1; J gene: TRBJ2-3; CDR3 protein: SVGRQLITDTQY
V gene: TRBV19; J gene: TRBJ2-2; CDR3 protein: ASSPRYRVFSGELF
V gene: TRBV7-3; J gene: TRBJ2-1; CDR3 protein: ASSLSEREYNEQF
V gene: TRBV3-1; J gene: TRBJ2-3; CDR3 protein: ASSQEVGLYTQY
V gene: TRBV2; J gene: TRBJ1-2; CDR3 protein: ASRNPGQGSGYT
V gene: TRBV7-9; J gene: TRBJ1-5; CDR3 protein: ASSLEGSNQPQH
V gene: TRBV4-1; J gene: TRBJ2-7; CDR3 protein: ASSRPGTGAYEQY
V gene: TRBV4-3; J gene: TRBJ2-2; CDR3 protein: ATAEREITGELFF
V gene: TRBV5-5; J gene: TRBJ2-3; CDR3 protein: ASNARVGSTDTQY
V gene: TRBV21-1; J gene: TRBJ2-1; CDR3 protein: ASSKWRLADRHNEQF
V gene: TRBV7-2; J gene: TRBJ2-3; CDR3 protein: ASSFPTASTDTQY
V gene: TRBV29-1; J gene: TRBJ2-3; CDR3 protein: SVEVQGGADTQY
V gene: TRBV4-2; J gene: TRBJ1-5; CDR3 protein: ASSPSDRAQPQH
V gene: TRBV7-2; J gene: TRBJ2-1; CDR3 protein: ASSFSGPIRSYNEQF
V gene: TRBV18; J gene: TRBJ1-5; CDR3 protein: ASSGDTYNQPQH
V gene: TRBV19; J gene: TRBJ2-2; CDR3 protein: ASSIDFQGPRELF
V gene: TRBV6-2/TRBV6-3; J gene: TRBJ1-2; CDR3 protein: ASSYGRNYGYT